The 17 T cell receptor beta chains reported below all come from one sample, sequenced in a study of blood T cell repertoires in COVID-19. Here immunoSEQ multiplex PCR was the method, and the copy in TCRdb shows in-frame clones only, minus some. The sample consists of 140,000 to 150,000 clones, 85% to 90% of them appearing once. The sequenced sample consisted of PBMCs or T cells enriched from blood (not recorded which). These receptors originate from a woman in her 30s with acute COVID-19.

The CDR3 coding sequence is TGTGCCAGCAGTGAACAACGGGGACTAGCGACCTACGAGCAGTACTTC. As protein: CASSEQRGLATYEQYF. The chain has TRBV6-1 and TRBJ2-7; 10 positions agree with TRBD2. V shed 2 bases, J shed 2 bases, and the junction held 6 bases outside the gene matches. The CDR3 contains 16 residues. Germline values: CDR1 MNHNS, CDR2 SASEGT.

The genes are TRBV5-1 and TRBJ2-7; maybe TRBD2 (5 bases). The CDR3 totals 13 residues. The ends were cut back, 2 bases at V and 7 bases at J, with 13 bases in the middle. Germline CDR1 reads SGHRS; CDR2 reads YFSETQ. DNA of the CDR3: TGCGCCAGCAGCTTTAGCCTAGCTGGGGAGCAGTACTTC. Its translation: CASSFSLAGEQYF.

V gene TRBV15 combines with J gene TRBJ1-5; TRBD1 matches at 7 bases. The CDR3 is 15 residues long. J lost 3 bases, V lost 1 base, and 3 bases had no gene match. The germline V gene has CDR1 LNHNV and CDR2 YYDKDF (reference sequence). The CDR3 spells CATSRGQGPNQPQHF. Here the CDR3 DNA reads TGTGCCACCAGCAGAGGACAGGGACCCAATCAGCCCCAGCATTTT.

This clone was recorded only once. The chain links TRBV27 to TRBJ2-7; a weak D match, TRBD1 (6 bases). CDR1 is MNHEY and CDR2 is SMNVEV in the germline V gene (reference sequence). The CDR3 length is 14 residues. Trimming took 6 bases from V and 7 from J, leaving 19 bases between them. The CDR3 protein is CASSRTDWEREQYF. The CDR3 coding sequence is TGTGCCAGCAGCAGGACAGATTGGGAGAGGGAGCAGTACTTC.

The chain joins TRBV11-2 to TRBJ1-5; D remains unclear. With 3 bases removed from V and 5 bases from J, the gap between germline ends came to 11 bases. CDR1 is SGHAT and CDR2 is FQNNGV in the germline V gene. The CDR3 has 14 amino acids. CDR3 nucleotide sequence: TGTGCCAGCAGCTTGACGACTCGTGATCAGCCCCAGCATTTT. It encodes CASSLTTRDQPQHF.

The chain links TRBV25-1 to TRBJ2-6, with 8 bases aligning to TRBD1. The CDR3 length is 16 residues. The ends lost 8 bases at V and 0 bases at J; junction bases unmatched: 6. The germline gives CDR1 MGHDK, CDR2 SYGVNS. CDR3 sequence: CASAQGASSGANVLTF. CDR3 in DNA: TGTGCCAGCGCCCAGGGGGCGAGCTCTGGGGCCAACGTCCTGACTTTC.

The chain employs TRBV29-1 and TRBJ2-7; 11 nucleotides align to TRBD2. CDR3 length equals 13 residues. Germline loops: CDR1 SQVTM, CDR2 ANQGSEA. Germline trimming cut 7 bases from V and 1 base from J; bases unmatched to any gene: 3. CDR3 sequence: CSGRLAGSYEQYF. In DNA, the CDR3 is TGCAGCGGACGACTAGCGGGATCCTACGAGCAGTACTTC.

This chain uses TRBV30 with TRBJ1-1, with a tentative D call TRBD1 (6 bases). CDR3 length: 16 residues. Between the trimmed V and J ends, which lost 4 bases and 3 bases, there was a span of 21 bases. Germline CDR1 reads GTSNPN; CDR2 reads SVGIG (reference sequence). CDR3 sequence (DNA): TGTGCCTGGATCGTATATTACAGGGCTGGGGACACTGAAGCTTTCTTT. Encoded protein: CAWIVYYRAGDTEAFF.

In this sample, this clone turned up a few times. CDR3 nucleotide sequence: TGTGCCACCAGCTCGGGACAGCCTAATGAAAAACTGTTTTTT. Residues: CATSSGQPNEKLFF. This chain uses TRBV24-1 with TRBJ1-4; 7 bases line up with TRBD1. V shed 7 bases, J shed 3 bases, and the junction held 4 bases outside the gene matches. CDR3 length: 14 residues. Germline V lookup: CDR1 KGHDR, CDR2 SFDVKD.

The chain joins TRBV4-3 to TRBJ2-2, with D hard to call. Germline V gives CDR1 LGHNA, CDR2 YSLEER. This CDR3 spans 15 amino acids. V dropped 2 bases and J dropped 5 bases, with 12 bases sitting between them. CDR3 sequence: CASSQYSRVTGELFF. The CDR3 DNA reads as TGCGCCAGCAGCCAATATTCTCGGGTTACCGGGGAGCTGTTTTTT.

The chain couples TRBV30 to TRBJ1-3; D uncertain. Between the trimmed V and J ends, which lost 2 bases and 2 bases, there was a span of 7 bases. CDR3 size: 13 residues. In germline, CDR1 is GTSNPN, CDR2 SVGIG (reference sequence). The CDR3 region is CAWSTMAGNTIYF. CDR3 DNA: TGTGCCTGGAGTACTATGGCTGGAAACACCATATATTTT.

The chain is built from TRBV9 and TRBJ2-5; a possible D gene is TRBD2 (6 bases). The CDR3 has 12 amino acids. In germline, CDR1 is SGDLS, CDR2 YYNGEE. V was pared by 3 bases and J by 7 bases, with 10 bases between. CDR3 sequence: CASSGPGGTQYF. CDR3 DNA: TGTGCCAGCAGCGGACCCGGGGGGACCCAGTACTTC.

This clone has a single count. V gene TRBV12-3 or TRBV12-4 combines with J gene TRBJ2-6; no firm D call. The CDR3 has 13 amino acids. The V end lost 6 bases, the J end lost 7 bases, and 10 bases lay between the germline ends. In DNA form, the CDR3 reads TGTGCCAGCAGGCCCTCGGTAGCCAACGTCCTGACTTTC. Residues: CASRPSVANVLTF.

The CDR3 region is CASSHGTAYGYTF. The CDR3 region has the DNA TGTGCCAGCAGCCACGGGACAGCATATGGCTACACCTTC. The rearrangement uses TRBV7-2 and TRBJ1-2; TRBD1 aligns across 7 bases. Germline V lookup: CDR1 SGHTA, CDR2 FQGNSA. The trim removed 5 bases at V and 5 bases at J, leaving 5 bases unmatched. The CDR3 spans 13 residues.

The rearrangement joins TRBV2 to TRBJ2-1, with 11 nucleotides matching TRBD2. V shed 1 base, J shed 7 bases, and the junction held 9 bases outside the gene matches. This CDR3 comprises 17 residues. Germline values: CDR1 SNHLY, CDR2 FYNNEI. CDR3 bases: TGTGCCAGCAGTGAAGGCGGAACGGGACTAGCGGTGAATGAGCAGTTCTTC. This codes for CASSEGGTGLAVNEQFF.

V is TRBV7-9 and J is TRBJ2-7, with D possibly matching TRBD1 (6 bases). This CDR3 has 13 residues. Between the trimmed V and J ends, which lost 4 bases and 6 bases, there was a span of 13 bases. Germline V gives CDR1 SEHNR, CDR2 FQNEAQ (reference sequence). CDR3 in DNA: TGTGCCAGCAGCTCCTGGACAGAACTCGAGCAGTACTTC. Protein: CASSSWTELEQYF.

The V gene is TRBV15, the J gene TRBJ1-5, with D possibly being TRBD1 (5 bases). The V gene lost 1 base and the J gene lost 2 bases, with 9 bases spanning the gap. The CDR3 totals 15 residues. Germline CDR1 LNHNV, CDR2 YYDKDF (reference sequence). The CDR3 reads CATSRVIQGNQPQHF. DNA of the CDR3: TGTGCCACCAGCAGAGTAATACAGGGCAATCAGCCCCAGCATTTT. The whole variable domain, filled in from reference TRBV15 and TRBJ1-5, reads DAMVIQNPRYQVTQFGKPVTLSCSQTLNHNVMYWYQQKSSQAPKLLFHYYDKDFNNEADTPDNFQSRRPNTSFCFLDIRSPGLGDTAMYLCATSRVIQGNQPQHFGDGTRLSIL.